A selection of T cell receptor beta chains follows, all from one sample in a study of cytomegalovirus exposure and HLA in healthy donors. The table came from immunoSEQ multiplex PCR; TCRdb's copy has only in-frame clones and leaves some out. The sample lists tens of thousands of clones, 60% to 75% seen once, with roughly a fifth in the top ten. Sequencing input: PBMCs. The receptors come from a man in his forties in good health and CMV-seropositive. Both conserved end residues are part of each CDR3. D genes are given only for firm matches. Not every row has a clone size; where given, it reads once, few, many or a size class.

cdr3_nt: TGTGCCAGCAGCCCAAAGACGGGATTGAATCAGCCCCAGCATTTT; cdr3_aa: CASSPKTGLNQPQHF; d_call: .; v_call: TRBV7-2; clone_size: .; j_call: TRBJ1-5
cdr3_nt: TGTGCCAGCTCACTGAGCGGGGGGACCTACAATGAGCAGTTCTTC; cdr3_aa: CASSLSGGTYNEQFF; d_call: TRBD2; v_call: TRBV18; clone_size: few; j_call: TRBJ2-1
cdr3_nt: TGTGCCAGCAGTACCCGACACGGAAATTCACCCCTCCACTTT; cdr3_aa: CASSTRHGNSPLHF; d_call: .; v_call: TRBV6-1; clone_size: .; j_call: TRBJ1-6
cdr3_nt: TGTGCCAGCAGCTCCTTGGGGGCAGGCTCTGGAAACACCATATATTTT; cdr3_aa: CASSSLGAGSGNTIYF; d_call: .; v_call: TRBV7-2; clone_size: .; j_call: TRBJ1-3
cdr3_nt: TGTGCCTGGAGTGTATTGACAGCTGGCAATTCACCCCTCCACTTT; cdr3_aa: CAWSVLTAGNSPLHF; d_call: .; v_call: TRBV30; clone_size: .; j_call: TRBJ1-6
cdr3_nt: TGTGCCAGCAGTCCGGACAGAGAGGGCTACACCTTC; cdr3_aa: CASSPDREGYTF; d_call: .; v_call: TRBV5-4; clone_size: .; j_call: TRBJ1-2
cdr3_nt: TGTGCCAGCATCTTACTAGCGGGGGACAATGAGCAGTTCTTC; cdr3_aa: CASILLAGDNEQFF; d_call: TRBD2; v_call: TRBV7-9; clone_size: .; j_call: TRBJ2-1
cdr3_nt: TGTGCCAGCACCCCCCCGGGGCGGGGCCAAGAGACCCAGTACTTC; cdr3_aa: CASTPPGRGQETQYF; d_call: .; v_call: TRBV7-9; clone_size: once; j_call: TRBJ2-5
cdr3_nt: TGCGCCAGCAGCGCCGCCACTAGCGGGGGACCCGAGCAGTTCTTC; cdr3_aa: CASSAATSGGPEQFF; d_call: TRBD2; v_call: TRBV5-1; clone_size: .; j_call: TRBJ2-1
cdr3_nt: TGTGCCAGCAGCCTAGCGGGGGGAGAGCAGTACTTC; cdr3_aa: CASSLAGGEQYF; d_call: TRBD2; v_call: TRBV11-1; clone_size: .; j_call: TRBJ2-7
cdr3_nt: TGTGCCAGCAGCAATTCCCTCCGGCGATGCGGGGGGCCTTACAATGAGCAGTTCTTC; cdr3_aa: CASSNSLRRCGGPYNEQFF; d_call: .; v_call: TRBV21-1; clone_size: few; j_call: TRBJ2-1
cdr3_nt: TGCAGCGTTGAAGATCTCGGGGGCACAGATACGCAGTATTTT; cdr3_aa: CSVEDLGGTDTQYF; d_call: .; v_call: TRBV29-1; clone_size: .; j_call: TRBJ2-3
cdr3_nt: TGTGCCAGCAGTTACTCGCCAGGGGGGACTGAAGCTTTCTTT; cdr3_aa: CASSYSPGGTEAFF; d_call: TRBD1; v_call: TRBV6-5; clone_size: few; j_call: TRBJ1-1
cdr3_nt: TGTGCCATCAGTGAGCCAAACTTGGGGGGGACCTCTGGGGCCAACGTCCTGACTTTC; cdr3_aa: CAISEPNLGGTSGANVLTF; d_call: TRBD2; v_call: TRBV10-3; clone_size: .; j_call: TRBJ2-6
cdr3_nt: TGTGCCAGCAGCTCCACCGGGACACACGCCGGTGGCTACACCTTC; cdr3_aa: CASSSTGTHAGGYTF; d_call: .; v_call: TRBV7-2; clone_size: .; j_call: TRBJ1-2
cdr3_nt: TGTGCCAGCAGACCAACCGGGACAGGTCAGGGCTACACCTTC; cdr3_aa: CASRPTGTGQGYTF; d_call: TRBD1; v_call: TRBV27; clone_size: once; j_call: TRBJ1-2
cdr3_nt: TGTGCCAGCAGCCGGACAGGCTATAATTCACCCCTCCACTTT; cdr3_aa: CASSRTGYNSPLHF; d_call: TRBD1; v_call: TRBV6-6; clone_size: .; j_call: TRBJ1-6
cdr3_nt: TGTGCCAGCAGCGTCACATCGGGACAGCAGTACGAGCAGTACTTC; cdr3_aa: CASSVTSGQQYEQYF; d_call: TRBD1; v_call: TRBV7-3; clone_size: once; j_call: TRBJ2-7
cdr3_nt: TGCGCCGGCAGCTTGGAGGCTAGCGGGGTGAGAGGGGAGCAGTACTTC; cdr3_aa: CAGSLEASGVRGEQYF; d_call: TRBD2; v_call: TRBV5-1; clone_size: .; j_call: TRBJ2-7
cdr3_nt: TGCGCCAGCAGCCAAGAACCGGGGTACCAAGAGACCCAGTACTTC; cdr3_aa: CASSQEPGYQETQYF; d_call: .; v_call: TRBV4-1; clone_size: .; j_call: TRBJ2-5
cdr3_nt: TGTGCCAGCAGCCCTTTCCTAGTGGGGAGTGAGCAGTTCTTC; cdr3_aa: CASSPFLVGSEQFF; d_call: .; v_call: TRBV4-2; clone_size: .; j_call: TRBJ2-1
cdr3_nt: TGTGCCAGCAGGTTTGACTCTTCCTACAATGAGCAGTTCTTC; cdr3_aa: CASRFDSSYNEQFF; d_call: .; v_call: TRBV6-5; clone_size: .; j_call: TRBJ2-1
cdr3_nt: TGCGCCAGCAGCCAAGATTTTACATTGCGGGGAACTGAAGCTTTCTTT; cdr3_aa: CASSQDFTLRGTEAFF; d_call: .; v_call: TRBV4-3; clone_size: few; j_call: TRBJ1-1
cdr3_nt: TGCGCCAGCAGTGACGGTAATTCACCCCTCCACTTT; cdr3_aa: CASSDGNSPLHF; d_call: .; v_call: TRBV10-1; clone_size: few; j_call: TRBJ1-6
cdr3_nt: TGTGCCAGCAGTTCATACCTTACTAGCGGGGGCCCCACAGATACGCAGTATTTT; cdr3_aa: CASSSYLTSGGPTDTQYF; d_call: TRBD2; v_call: TRBV28; clone_size: .; j_call: TRBJ2-3
cdr3_nt: TGCGCCAGCAGCCAAGATCTAGGGGGGAACACTGAAGCTTTCTTT; cdr3_aa: CASSQDLGGNTEAFF; d_call: .; v_call: TRBV4-1; clone_size: .; j_call: TRBJ1-1
cdr3_nt: TGCGCCAGCAGCCAAGAGGGGCCCCTAGCGGGGGGTCACAATGAGCAGTTCTTC; cdr3_aa: CASSQEGPLAGGHNEQFF; d_call: TRBD2; v_call: TRBV4-1; clone_size: .; j_call: TRBJ2-1
cdr3_nt: TGTGCCAGCAAAAAGCAGGACTATGGCTACACCTTC; cdr3_aa: CASKKQDYGYTF; d_call: .; v_call: TRBV6-5; clone_size: .; j_call: TRBJ1-2
cdr3_nt: TGTGCCTGGAGTTCGGGGACTGGAAACACCATATATTTT; cdr3_aa: CAWSSGTGNTIYF; d_call: .; v_call: TRBV30; clone_size: once; j_call: TRBJ1-3
cdr3_nt: TGTGCCAGCAGCTTGGGCCAGGGGAAGCTGTTTTTT; cdr3_aa: CASSLGQGKLFF; d_call: .; v_call: TRBV5-4; clone_size: .; j_call: TRBJ2-2
cdr3_nt: TGTGCCAGCAGCCGACCAGGGTTTTGTCACAGACCCAGCTCCTACAATGAGCAGTTCTTC; cdr3_aa: CASSRPGFCHRPSSYNEQFF; d_call: .; v_call: TRBV21-1; clone_size: few; j_call: TRBJ2-1
cdr3_nt: TGTGCCAGCAGCCAAGACTTCCCAGGGGTCCCCTTTTGGACCGGGGAGCTGTTTTTT; cdr3_aa: CASSQDFPGVPFWTGELFF; d_call: .; v_call: TRBV14; clone_size: .; j_call: TRBJ2-2
cdr3_nt: TGTGCCACCTTTGACCCACGGAGCTCCTATAATTCACCCCTCCACTTT; cdr3_aa: CATFDPRSSYNSPLHF; d_call: .; v_call: TRBV19; clone_size: once; j_call: TRBJ1-6
cdr3_nt: TGTGCCAGAAGAACTCGGGCTAGCTCTACCAATGAGCAGTTCTTC; cdr3_aa: CARRTRASSTNEQFF; d_call: .; v_call: TRBV21-1; clone_size: few; j_call: TRBJ2-1
cdr3_nt: TGTGCCAGCAGTTCCACCGGGACAGGGATTGACTATGGCTACACCTTC; cdr3_aa: CASSSTGTGIDYGYTF; d_call: TRBD1; v_call: TRBV28; clone_size: once; j_call: TRBJ1-2
cdr3_nt: TGTGCCGGGACAGGGCGAAATGAAAAACTGTTTTTT; cdr3_aa: CAGTGRNEKLFF; d_call: TRBD1; v_call: TRBV30; clone_size: .; j_call: TRBJ1-4
cdr3_nt: TGTGCCAGCAGTTCGGGGAAGGGAGGCAATCAGCCCCAGCATTTT; cdr3_aa: CASSSGKGGNQPQHF; d_call: .; v_call: TRBV2; clone_size: .; j_call: TRBJ1-5
cdr3_nt: TGTGCCAGCAGTTCACCAGTAGCGGGGGGGTTGGATGAGCAGTTCTTC; cdr3_aa: CASSSPVAGGLDEQFF; d_call: TRBD2; v_call: TRBV28; clone_size: .; j_call: TRBJ2-1
cdr3_nt: TGTGCCAGCAGCCGAGGACAGCAAGAGACCCAGTACTTC; cdr3_aa: CASSRGQQETQYF; d_call: .; v_call: TRBV7-2; clone_size: .; j_call: TRBJ2-5
cdr3_nt: TGTGCCACGAGGACAGGGGGCTCCTACGAGCAGTACTTC; cdr3_aa: CATRTGGSYEQYF; d_call: TRBD1; v_call: TRBV28; clone_size: once; j_call: TRBJ2-7
cdr3_nt: TGTGCCAGCAGCTCAGGGTCGTACAGGGGGAGCCTCTATGGCTACACCTTC; cdr3_aa: CASSSGSYRGSLYGYTF; d_call: TRBD1; v_call: TRBV28; clone_size: .; j_call: TRBJ1-2
cdr3_nt: TGTGCCAGCAGCGCCCAGGCAGGCGATGAGCAGTTCTTC; cdr3_aa: CASSAQAGDEQFF; d_call: .; v_call: TRBV7-3; clone_size: once; j_call: TRBJ2-1
cdr3_nt: TGTGCCAGCAGTAAGCTAGGAAATGAGCAGTTCTTC; cdr3_aa: CASSKLGNEQFF; d_call: .; v_call: TRBV2; clone_size: .; j_call: TRBJ2-1
cdr3_nt: TGTGCCAGCAGTCCGAACAGGGCAGATACGCAGTATTTT; cdr3_aa: CASSPNRADTQYF; d_call: .; v_call: TRBV6-5; clone_size: .; j_call: TRBJ2-3
cdr3_nt: TGTGCCAGCAGCCAGAAGGAGAAGAGGGCCTACGAGCAGTACTTC; cdr3_aa: CASSQKEKRAYEQYF; d_call: .; v_call: TRBV11-3; clone_size: .; j_call: TRBJ2-7
cdr3_nt: TGTGCCAGCTCACAGGGGGATAGAGATACGCAGTATTTT; cdr3_aa: CASSQGDRDTQYF; d_call: TRBD1; v_call: TRBV5-4; clone_size: .; j_call: TRBJ2-3
cdr3_nt: TGTGCCAGCAGCCAGGACAGGGCTAATGAAAAACTGTTTTTT; cdr3_aa: CASSQDRANEKLFF; d_call: TRBD1; v_call: TRBV6-6; clone_size: few; j_call: TRBJ1-4
cdr3_nt: TGTGCCACCAGCAGAGTCGTTAGAGAAGGGGTAGGGACTGAAGCTTTCTTT; cdr3_aa: CATSRVVREGVGTEAFF; d_call: .; v_call: TRBV15; clone_size: .; j_call: TRBJ1-1
cdr3_nt: TGTGCCAGCTCAAGCGGGTTTCAGGACACTGAAGCTTTCTTT; cdr3_aa: CASSSGFQDTEAFF; d_call: .; v_call: TRBV18; clone_size: .; j_call: TRBJ1-1
cdr3_nt: TGCGCCAGCAGCCGGGGGGGCCTGCGGGAGACCCAGTACTTC; cdr3_aa: CASSRGGLRETQYF; d_call: TRBD2; v_call: TRBV5-1; clone_size: .; j_call: TRBJ2-5
cdr3_nt: TGTGCCAGCAGCTTAGCGAGACAGATAAAAGAGACCCAGTACTTC; cdr3_aa: CASSLARQIKETQYF; d_call: .; v_call: TRBV7-9; clone_size: .; j_call: TRBJ2-5
cdr3_nt: TGTGCCAGCAGCTTCCGCGGGGGGGGGACTGAAGCTTTCTTT; cdr3_aa: CASSFRGGGTEAFF; d_call: .; v_call: TRBV5-8; clone_size: .; j_call: TRBJ1-1
cdr3_nt: TGTGCCAGCAGTGGGGGGAGGAAAGGATACCCAGAGTTGGCCCAGTACTTC; cdr3_aa: CASSGGRKGYPELAQYF; d_call: .; v_call: TRBV2; clone_size: .; j_call: TRBJ2-5
cdr3_nt: TGTGCCAGCAGCGGGACAGCGGACGGAAACACCATATATTTT; cdr3_aa: CASSGTADGNTIYF; d_call: TRBD1; v_call: TRBV6-1; clone_size: few; j_call: TRBJ1-3